These 10 T cell receptor beta chains were sequenced from one sample in a study of T cell repertoires in cytomegalovirus infection. TCRdb analysed the reads with MiXCR anew, one entry per CDR3 protein. The table shows approximately 730,000 distinct CDR3 sequences, with 29% occurring only once. These receptors lack a known antigen. Here the sequenced sample was cultured CD8+ T cells from PBMCs, taken from culture after CMV antigen stimulation. These receptors came from a human donor in good health (CMV status not recorded). Some clones in this sample may be carry-over from other donors' samples.

This clonotype was detected only a few times. This sequence joins TRBV11-2 and TRBJ2-2; TRBD1 matches 8 bases. The CDR3 covers 17 residues. V gave up 1 base and J gave up 2 bases; unmatched junction bases: 6. Germline CDR1 reads SGHAT; CDR2 reads FQNNGV. The CDR3 DNA reads as TGTGCCAGCAGCTTAGTTTCGGACAGGGCAAACACCGGGGAGCTGTTTTTT. It is translated as CASSLVSDRANTGELFF.

The V gene is TRBV6-2 or TRBV6-3, the J gene TRBJ1-2; D call uncertain. CDR1 is MNHEY and CDR2 is SVGEGT in the germline V gene. This CDR3 is built from 14 residues. Trimming stripped 5 bases from V and 8 bases from J, with 18 bases between. The CDR3 region is CASSPWTVFNGYTF. The CDR3 DNA reads TGTGCCAGCAGTCCTTGGACGGTCTTTAACGGCTACACCTTC.

This clonotype was found many times. V is TRBV6-5 and J is TRBJ1-5, with D uncertain. Germline V gene data show CDR1 as MNHEY and CDR2 as SVGAGI. There are 17 residues in the CDR3. V lost 6 bases and J 1 base, leaving 19 bases between the germline ends. Here the CDR3 DNA reads TGTGCCAGCAGCCTAACAGTCCCGGGTAGCAGCAATCAGCCCCAGCATTTT. Translated: CASSLTVPGSSNQPQHF.

The chain carries TRBV5-1 and TRBJ2-1; 7 nucleotides match TRBD1. Germline CDR1 is SGHRS and CDR2 is YFSETQ. CDR3 length equals 14 residues. The V gene end was trimmed by 1 base and the J gene end by 8 bases; junction bases not matched to a gene: 6. The DNA of the CDR3 is TGCGCCAGCAGCTTGAGGACAGGTACACATGAGCAGTTCTTC. As protein: CASSLRTGTHEQFF.

This clonotype has more than one count but fewer than ten. This may come from a read error, since a much larger clone is one base off. The rearrangement links TRBV7-9 to TRBJ2-7; D uncertain. The germline V gene encodes CDR1 SEHNR and CDR2 FQNEAQ (reference sequence). The CDR3 is 11 residues long. Trimming left V 2 bases short and J 5 bases short, with 4 bases between. The CDR3 region is CASSLWDEQYF. The CDR3 DNA sequence: TGTGCCAGCAGCTTATGGGACGAGCAGTACTTC.

This clonotype was counted once. V is TRBV27 and J is TRBJ1-1, with D possibly being TRBD1 (5 bases). The CDR3 contains 12 residues. Germline CDR1 MNHEY, CDR2 SMNVEV (reference sequence). The V and J ends lost 6 bases and 4 bases respectively, with 9 bases between them. CDR3 sequence reads: CASRHQGTEAFF. CDR3 nucleotides: TGTGCCAGCAGACACCAGGGCACTGAAGCTTTCTTT.

Only a few counts were recorded for this clonotype. The chain couples TRBV7-8 to TRBJ1-3; D not certain. Trimming shortened V by 0 bases and J by 0 bases, and 18 bases separated the two germline ends. Germline V gives CDR1 SGHVS, CDR2 FQNEAQ. This CDR3 region has 19 residues. DNA for the CDR3: TGTGCCAGCAGCTTAGCCAGACTGCCCCAGGTTAGCTCTGGAAACACCATATATTTT. Encoded protein: CASSLARLPQVSSGNTIYF. The full variable domain, rest sourced from reference TRBV7-8 and TRBJ1-3, is GAGVSQSPRYKVAKRGQDVALRCDPISGHVSLFWYQQALGQGPEFLTYFQNEAQLDKSGLPSDRFFAERPEGSVSTLKIQRTQQEDSAVYLCASSLARLPQVSSGNTIYFGEGSWLTVV.

This clonotype was recorded at least ten times. The chain employs TRBV10-3 and TRBJ2-4; TRBD2 might be the D (7 bases). From germline, CDR1 is ENHRY and CDR2 SYGVKD. The germline V and J ends were trimmed by 8 bases and 7 bases, with 12 bases remaining between them. This CDR3 has 12 residues. Here the CDR3 reads CAIRGAGNIQYF. The CDR3 DNA reads TGTGCCATCCGGGGGGCTGGGAACATTCAGTACTTC.

The chain combines TRBV9 with TRBJ2-3, with D possibly being TRBD2 (7 bases). The V gene's germline CDR1 is SGDLS and CDR2 YYNGEE. V lost 1 base, J lost 2 bases, and 14 bases lay in between. The CDR3 loop spans 16 amino acids. CDR3 protein: CASSVRGGDITDTQYF. The CDR3 region has the DNA TGTGCCAGCAGCGTAAGGGGGGGGGATATCACAGATACGCAGTATTTT.

V usage is TRBV5-1 and J usage is TRBJ1-1; 10 bases are shared with TRBD1. CDR1 is SGHRS, CDR2 YFSETQ, per germline. The CDR3 totals 15 residues. After removal of 3 bases from V and 4 bases from J, the junction contained 6 bases not matched to a gene. CDR3 residues: CASSWMDRGITEAFF. CDR3 sequence (DNA): TGCGCCAGCAGCTGGATGGACAGGGGGATCACTGAAGCTTTCTTT. The variable domain in full, completed from reference TRBV5-1 and TRBJ1-1, reads KAGVTQTPRYLIKTRGQQVTLSCSPISGHRSVSWYQQTPGQGLQFLFEYFSETQRNKGNFPGRFSGRQFSNSRSEMNVSTLELGDSALYLCASSWMDRGITEAFFGQGTRLTVV.